A single sample gave rise to the 27 T cell receptor beta chains below, sequenced in a study of T cells in localized non-small cell lung cancer. Assay: immunoSEQ multiplex PCR; the TCRdb copy retains only in-frame clones and omits some. This table holds around 29,000 clones, roughly 91% found once. Sequencing used peripheral blood, obtained before any cancer treatment. Receptors originate from a woman between 40 and 69 years old with stage I lung adenocarcinoma.

The rearrangement links TRBV19 to TRBJ1-4; TRBD1 is a possible D gene (6 bases). Looked up from germline, CDR1 is LNHDA and CDR2 is SQIVND (reference sequence). This CDR3 comprises 14 residues. V was cut by 5 bases and J by 8 bases, with 15 bases left in between. The CDR3 coding sequence is TGTGCCAGTAGTCAACAGACAGGTCCCGAAAAACTGTTTTTT. Translated, it gives CASSQQTGPEKLFF.

The rearrangement joins TRBV27 to TRBJ1-1; no clear D. Looked up from germline, CDR1 is MNHEY and CDR2 is SMNVEV (reference sequence). CDR3 length: 14 amino acids. V was pared by 5 bases and J by 6 bases, with 16 bases between. CDR3 sequence reads: CASSERASGAEAFF. CDR3 nucleotides: TGTGCCAGCAGTGAGCGGGCCTCCGGAGCTGAAGCTTTCTTT.

The gene calls are TRBV12-5 and TRBJ1-1; D unresolved. Germline CDR1 reads LGHNT; CDR2 reads FRNRAP. The CDR3 spans 13 residues. Deletions cut 1 base from V and 5 bases from J, with 8 bases between. The chain's CDR3 is CASGLEGGTEAFF. CDR3 nucleotides: TGTGCTAGTGGTTTGGAGGGAGGGACTGAAGCTTTCTTT.

The J gene is TRBJ1-6, the V gene TRBV7-2, with TRBD1 matching 10 bases. Trimming at V came to 5 bases and at J to 6 bases, leaving 7 bases not matched to a gene. The germline CDR1 and CDR2 sequences are SGHTA and FQGNSA. This CDR3 region has 16 residues. The CDR3 protein is CASSPRTGGANSPLHF. The CDR3 DNA follows: TGTGCCAGCAGCCCTCGGACAGGGGGAGCTAATTCACCCCTCCACTTT.

The genes are TRBV5-4 and TRBJ2-4, with D unclear. Trimming took off 4 bases at V and 8 bases at J, with 13 bases between the two ends. CDR3 length: 13 residues. Per germline, CDR1 SGHNT and CDR2 YYREEE (reference sequence). DNA for the CDR3: TGTGCCAGCAGCGGAATTGCTGGGGACATTCAGTACTTC. This codes for CASSGIAGDIQYF.

The chain joins TRBV10-1 to TRBJ2-3, with 9 nucleotides matching TRBD2. Per germline, CDR1 WNHNN and CDR2 SYGVQD (reference sequence). The CDR3 contains 14 residues. J gave up 7 bases and V 4 bases, and 6 bases lay outside the gene matches. CDR3 DNA: TGCGCCAGCAGTGCTAGCGGGGATACAAATACGCAGTATTTT. This encodes CASSASGDTNTQYF.

V is TRBV4-2 and J is TRBJ2-5, with 12 bases lining up with TRBD2. Germline V gene sequence: CDR1 LGHNA, CDR2 YNFKEQ. Trimming cost V 4 bases and J 5 bases; bases outside gene matches: 8. This CDR3 contains 16 residues. CDR3 in amino acids: CASSLRMTSGSETQYF. In DNA form, the CDR3 reads TGTGCCAGCAGCCTACGGATGACTAGCGGGAGTGAGACCCAGTACTTC.

This chain links TRBV13 with TRBJ1-1; D not resolved. Germline values: CDR1 PRHDT, CDR2 FYEKMQ (reference sequence). The CDR3 consists of 14 residues. Trimming took 5 bases from V and 2 from J, leaving 12 bases between them. The CDR3 is CASSPQARNTEAFF. The CDR3 DNA follows: TGTGCCAGCAGCCCCCAGGCACGAAACACTGAAGCTTTCTTT.

The chain is built from TRBV27 and TRBJ2-2, with TRBD2 matching over 8 bases. Germline CDR1 and CDR2: MNHEY and SMNVEV (reference sequence). The V segment lost 6 bases and the J segment 0 bases; nucleotides outside the gene matches: 6. The CDR3 has 16 amino acids. DNA of the CDR3: TGTGCCAGCAGCAGACTAGCGAACACGAACACCGGGGAGCTGTTTTTT. This encodes CASSRLANTNTGELFF.

V is TRBV2 and J is TRBJ1-4; TRBD1 is a possible D gene (5 bases). Germline lookup yields CDR1 SNHLY and CDR2 FYNNEI. The CDR3 covers 14 residues. With 5 bases removed from V and 4 bases from J, the gap between germline ends came to 11 bases. This chain's CDR3 is CASSRTSGNEKLFF. The CDR3 DNA is TGTGCCAGCAGTCGGACATCTGGTAATGAAAAACTGTTTTTT.

The chain carries TRBV19 and TRBJ2-7; D not resolved. The CDR3 spans 14 residues. Trimming stripped 1 base from V and 6 bases from J, with 13 bases between. Per germline, CDR1 LNHDA and CDR2 SQIVND (reference sequence). In DNA, the CDR3 is TGTGCCAGTAGTATAGGGGCCGATAGGTCCGAGCAGTACTTC. This sequence encodes CASSIGADRSEQYF.

The chain employs TRBV19 and TRBJ2-2; D not certain. The V end lost 7 bases, the J end lost 1 base, and 10 bases lay between the germline ends. The CDR3 totals 14 residues. CDR1 and CDR2 (germline): LNHDA, SQIVND (reference sequence). The CDR3 spells CASKGGVNTGELFF. DNA of the CDR3: TGTGCCAGTAAAGGTGGAGTGAACACCGGGGAGCTGTTTTTT.

The chain employs TRBV12-5 and TRBJ1-1; D possibly corresponds to TRBD1 (5 bases). With 2 bases removed from V and 5 bases from J, the gap between germline ends came to 9 bases. The CDR3 is made up of 13 amino acids. The germline gives CDR1 LGHNT, CDR2 FRNRAP. CDR3 sequence reads: CASGLLGGTEAFF. The DNA for the CDR3 is TGTGCTAGTGGTTTGTTGGGGGGGACTGAAGCTTTCTTT.

The CDR3 is CASSELAGDGTDTQYF. The CDR3 DNA is TGTGCCAGCAGCGAACTAGCGGGAGACGGCACAGATACGCAGTATTTT. The rearrangement uses TRBV6-4 and TRBJ2-3; 11 bases are a match to TRBD2. Germline CDR1 and CDR2: MRHNA and SNTAGT. V lost 6 bases to trimming and J lost 1 base; unmatched junction nucleotides: 6. The CDR3 covers 16 residues.

This clone was counted between two and nine times. The CDR3 loop reads CASSYSLGGSYEQYF. CDR3 coding DNA: TGTGCCAGCAGTTACTCCCTTGGGGGCTCCTACGAGCAGTACTTC. This chain uses TRBV6-6 with TRBJ2-7; D assignment may be TRBD1 or TRBD2 (5 bases each). Germline lookup yields CDR1 MNHNY and CDR2 SVGAGI (reference sequence). Trimming took off 0 bases at V and 0 bases at J, with 9 bases between the two ends. The CDR3 has 15 residues.

In regard to this clone: Germline is not matched at one junction end, which may reflect a read error. The genes are TRBV30 and TRBJ2-3; TRBD2 aligns across 7 bases. CDR1 GTSNPN and CDR2 SVGIG come from the germline V gene (reference sequence). The CDR3 runs to 13 residues. CDR3 DNA: TGTGCCCGGAGCGGGGTGGTAGGAGATACGCAGTATTTT. It codes for CARSGVVGDTQYF.

The chain is built from TRBV25-1 and TRBJ1-2; D remains ambiguous. V was pared by 0 bases and J by 4 bases, with 12 bases between. The CDR3 has 15 amino acids. In germline, CDR1 is MGHDK, CDR2 SYGVNS. The CDR3 here is CASSEYESSIYGYTF. The CDR3 nucleotides read TGTGCCAGCAGTGAATATGAGTCCTCAATCTATGGCTACACCTTC.

With respect to this clone: Germline is not matched at one junction end, which may reflect a read error. J is TRBJ2-2 and V is TRBV4-2; 8 bases fit TRBD2. CDR3 length: 17 amino acids. CDR1 is LGHNA, CDR2 YNFKEQ, per germline. The CDR3 bases are TGTGCCAGCAGCCAAGATCTGGGCGGGAGGAGGACCGAGGAGCTGTTTTTT. The encoded protein is CASSQDLGGRRTEELFF.

This chain connects TRBV9 to TRBJ2-1, with D hard to call. The V gene's germline CDR1 is SGDLS and CDR2 YYNGEE. This CDR3 is 13 amino acids long. V lost 1 base, J lost 9 bases, and 11 bases lay in between. The CDR3 region is CASSVTDLGEQFF. In DNA, the CDR3 is TGTGCCAGCAGCGTAACCGACCTGGGTGAGCAGTTCTTC.

The chain joins TRBV28 to TRBJ2-2; 7 nucleotides align to TRBD1. In germline, CDR1 is MDHEN, CDR2 SYDVKM. V lost 6 bases to trimming and J lost 2 bases; unmatched junction nucleotides: 6. The CDR3 contains 15 residues. The CDR3 sequence: CASSPDRRNTGELFF. For the CDR3, the DNA is TGTGCCAGCAGCCCGGACAGGAGAAACACCGGGGAGCTGTTTTTT.

This chain links TRBV19 with TRBJ1-2; 8 bases fit TRBD1. The CDR3 length is 14 residues. V gave up 7 bases and J gave up 8 bases; unmatched junction bases: 12. Germline CDR1 and CDR2: LNHDA and SQIVND (reference sequence). In DNA, the CDR3 is TGTGCCAGTACCCAGGGGGCAGGGACGGCGGGCTACACCTTC. Protein: CASTQGAGTAGYTF.

The CDR3 sequence: CASSVVSSGNTIYF. The CDR3 coding sequence is TGTGCCAGCAGCGTCGTGAGCTCTGGAAACACCATATATTTT. V and J are TRBV9 and TRBJ1-3; D is uncertain. V was clipped by 2 bases and J by 0 bases, with 6 bases between them. This CDR3 is built from 14 residues. Germline V lookup: CDR1 SGDLS, CDR2 YYNGEE.

The chain links TRBV28 to TRBJ1-3; 8 bases line up with TRBD1. Per germline, CDR1 MDHEN and CDR2 SYDVKM. V gave up 6 bases and J gave up 10 bases; unmatched junction bases: 5. This CDR3 contains 12 residues. CDR3 amino acids: CASSRTGGTIYF. The CDR3 DNA reads as TGTGCCAGCAGCCGAACAGGGGGAACCATATATTTT.

The chain links TRBV7-2 to TRBJ2-1; 12 bases align to TRBD2. The CDR3 covers 17 residues. J lost 7 bases, V lost 5 bases, and 12 bases had no gene match. CDR1 is SGHTA and CDR2 is FQGNSA in the germline V gene. DNA of the CDR3: TGTGCCAGCAGCGTGCGGACTAGCGGGGCCTTGGGAAATGAGCAGTTCTTC. Translating it yields CASSVRTSGALGNEQFF.

The chain couples TRBV7-9 to TRBJ2-3, with D perhaps TRBD2 (5 bases). Per the germline V gene, CDR1 is SEHNR and CDR2 is FQNEAQ (reference sequence). V lost 5 bases and J 2 bases, leaving 11 bases between the germline ends. This CDR3 region has 14 residues. CDR3 sequence reads: CASSPLESTDTQYF. The CDR3 region has the DNA TGTGCCAGCAGCCCACTAGAGTCCACAGATACGCAGTATTTT.

The chain combines TRBV30 with TRBJ1-6; 7 nucleotides match TRBD1. J was trimmed by 8 bases and V by 3 bases; bases with no gene match: 10. This CDR3 region has 15 residues. Per germline, CDR1 GTSNPN and CDR2 SVGIG (reference sequence). Here the CDR3 reads CAWSATGVDDSPLHF. The CDR3 bases are TGTGCCTGGAGCGCAACAGGGGTAGACGATTCACCCCTCCACTTT.

The V and J genes are TRBV5-1 and TRBJ1-1; D is undetermined. Germline lookup yields CDR1 SGHRS and CDR2 YFSETQ. The V gene lost 2 bases and the J gene lost 0 bases, with 11 bases spanning the gap. The CDR3 contains 15 residues. CDR3 amino acids: CASSFGDHVNTEAFF. CDR3 DNA: TGCGCCAGCAGCTTCGGGGATCATGTGAACACTGAAGCTTTCTTT.